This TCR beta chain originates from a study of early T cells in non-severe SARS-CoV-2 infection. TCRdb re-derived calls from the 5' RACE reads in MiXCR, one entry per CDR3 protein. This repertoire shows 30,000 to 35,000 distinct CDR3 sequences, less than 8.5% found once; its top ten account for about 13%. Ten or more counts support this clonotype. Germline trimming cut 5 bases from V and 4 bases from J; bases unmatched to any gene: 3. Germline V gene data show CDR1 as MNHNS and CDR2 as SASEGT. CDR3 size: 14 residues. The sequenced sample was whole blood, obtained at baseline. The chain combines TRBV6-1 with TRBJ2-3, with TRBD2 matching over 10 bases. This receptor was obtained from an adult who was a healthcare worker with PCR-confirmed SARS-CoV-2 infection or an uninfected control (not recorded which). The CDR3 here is CASSTAGGADTQYF. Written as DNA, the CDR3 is TGTGCCAGCAGTACAGCGGGAGGGGCAGATACGCAGTATTTT.